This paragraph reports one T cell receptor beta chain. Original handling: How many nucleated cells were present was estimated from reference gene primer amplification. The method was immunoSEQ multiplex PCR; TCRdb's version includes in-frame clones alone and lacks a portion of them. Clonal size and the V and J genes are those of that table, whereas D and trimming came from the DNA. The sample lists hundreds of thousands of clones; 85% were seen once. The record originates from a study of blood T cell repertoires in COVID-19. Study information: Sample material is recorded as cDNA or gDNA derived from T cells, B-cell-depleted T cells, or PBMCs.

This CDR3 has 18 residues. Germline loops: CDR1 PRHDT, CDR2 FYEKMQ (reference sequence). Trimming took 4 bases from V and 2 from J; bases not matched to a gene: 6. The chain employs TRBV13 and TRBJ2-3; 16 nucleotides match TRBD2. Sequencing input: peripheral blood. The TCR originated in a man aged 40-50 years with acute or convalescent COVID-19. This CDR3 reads CASSSSGTSGGATDTQYF. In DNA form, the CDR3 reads TGTGCCAGCAGCTCCTCCGGGACTAGCGGGGGGGCCACAGATACGCAGTATTTT.